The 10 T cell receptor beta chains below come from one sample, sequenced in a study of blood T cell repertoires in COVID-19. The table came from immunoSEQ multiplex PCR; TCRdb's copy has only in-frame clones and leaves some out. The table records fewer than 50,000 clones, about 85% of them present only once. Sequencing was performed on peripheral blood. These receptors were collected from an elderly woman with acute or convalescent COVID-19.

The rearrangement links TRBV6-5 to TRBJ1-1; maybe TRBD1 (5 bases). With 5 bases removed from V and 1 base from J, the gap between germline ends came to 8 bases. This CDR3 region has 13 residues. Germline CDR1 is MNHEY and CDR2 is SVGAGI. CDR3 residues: CASSKTANTEAFF. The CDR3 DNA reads TGTGCCAGCAGTAAGACAGCGAACACTGAAGCTTTCTTT.

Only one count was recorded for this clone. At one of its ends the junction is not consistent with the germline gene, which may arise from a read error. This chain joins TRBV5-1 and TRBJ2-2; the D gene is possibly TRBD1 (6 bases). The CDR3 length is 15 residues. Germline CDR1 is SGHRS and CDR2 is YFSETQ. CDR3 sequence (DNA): TGCGCCAGCACCTTGGGAACAGGGATAGGGGGGGAGCTGTTTTTT. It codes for CASTLGTGIGGELFF. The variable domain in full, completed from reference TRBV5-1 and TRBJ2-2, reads KAGVTQTPRYLIKTRGQQVTLSCSPISGHRSVSWYQQTPGQGLQFLFEYFSETQRNKGNFPGRFSGRQFSNSRSEMNVSTLELGDSALYLCASTLGTGIGGELFFGEGSRLTVL.

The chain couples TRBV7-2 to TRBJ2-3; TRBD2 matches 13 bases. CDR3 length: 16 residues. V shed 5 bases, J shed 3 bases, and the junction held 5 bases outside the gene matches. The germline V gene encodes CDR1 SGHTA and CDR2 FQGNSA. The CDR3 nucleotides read TGTGCCAGCAGCCTTACTAGCGGGAGGGGGACAGATACGCAGTATTTT. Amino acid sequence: CASSLTSGRGTDTQYF.

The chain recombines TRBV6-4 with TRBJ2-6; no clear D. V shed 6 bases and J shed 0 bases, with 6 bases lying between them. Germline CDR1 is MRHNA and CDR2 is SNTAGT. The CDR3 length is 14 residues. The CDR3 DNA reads TGTGCCAGCAGCCCTTTCTCTGGGGCCAACGTCCTGACTTTC. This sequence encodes CASSPFSGANVLTF.

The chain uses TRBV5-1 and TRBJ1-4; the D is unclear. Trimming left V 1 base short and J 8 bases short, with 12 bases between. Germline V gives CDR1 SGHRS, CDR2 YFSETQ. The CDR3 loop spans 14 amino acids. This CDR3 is CASSLMEGAEKLFF. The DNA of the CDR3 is TGCGCCAGCAGCTTGATGGAGGGAGCAGAAAAACTGTTTTTT.

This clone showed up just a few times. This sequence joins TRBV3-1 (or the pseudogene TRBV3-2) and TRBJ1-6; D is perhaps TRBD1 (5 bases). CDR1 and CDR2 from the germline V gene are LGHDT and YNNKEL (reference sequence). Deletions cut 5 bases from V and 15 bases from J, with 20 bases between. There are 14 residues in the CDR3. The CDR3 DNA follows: TGTGCCAGCAGCTCGTTGGGGGGGGTAAATCACCTCCACTTT. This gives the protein CASSSLGGVNHLHF.

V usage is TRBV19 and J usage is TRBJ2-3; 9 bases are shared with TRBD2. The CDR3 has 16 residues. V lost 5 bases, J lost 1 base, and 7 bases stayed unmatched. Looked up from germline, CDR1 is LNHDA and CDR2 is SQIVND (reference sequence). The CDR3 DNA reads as TGTGCCAGTAGTCGCATGACTAGCGGAGGCACAGATACGCAGTATTTT. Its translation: CASSRMTSGGTDTQYF.

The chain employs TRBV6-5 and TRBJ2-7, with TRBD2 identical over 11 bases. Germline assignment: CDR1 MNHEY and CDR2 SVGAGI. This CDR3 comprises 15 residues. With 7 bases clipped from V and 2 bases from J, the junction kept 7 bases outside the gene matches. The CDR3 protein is CASNPSSGRTYEQYF. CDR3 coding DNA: TGTGCCAGCAATCCTTCTAGCGGGAGGACCTACGAGCAGTACTTC.

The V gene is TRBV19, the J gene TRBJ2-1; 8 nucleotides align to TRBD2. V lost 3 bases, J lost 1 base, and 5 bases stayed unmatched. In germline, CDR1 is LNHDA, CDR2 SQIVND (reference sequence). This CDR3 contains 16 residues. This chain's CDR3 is CASSIQGGRSYNEQFF. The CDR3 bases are TGTGCCAGTAGTATCCAGGGCGGGAGGTCCTACAATGAGCAGTTCTTC.

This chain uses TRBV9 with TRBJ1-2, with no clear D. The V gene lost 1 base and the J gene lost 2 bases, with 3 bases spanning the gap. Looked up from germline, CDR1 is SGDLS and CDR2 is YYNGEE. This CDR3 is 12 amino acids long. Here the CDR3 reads CASSVQNYGYTF. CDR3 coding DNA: TGTGCCAGCAGCGTACAGAACTATGGCTACACCTTC. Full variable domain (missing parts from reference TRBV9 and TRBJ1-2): DSGVTQTPKHLITATGQRVTLRCSPRSGDLSVYWYQQSLDQGLQFLIQYYNGEERAKGNILERFSAQQFPDLHSELNLSSLELGDSALYFCASSVQNYGYTFGSGTRLTVV.